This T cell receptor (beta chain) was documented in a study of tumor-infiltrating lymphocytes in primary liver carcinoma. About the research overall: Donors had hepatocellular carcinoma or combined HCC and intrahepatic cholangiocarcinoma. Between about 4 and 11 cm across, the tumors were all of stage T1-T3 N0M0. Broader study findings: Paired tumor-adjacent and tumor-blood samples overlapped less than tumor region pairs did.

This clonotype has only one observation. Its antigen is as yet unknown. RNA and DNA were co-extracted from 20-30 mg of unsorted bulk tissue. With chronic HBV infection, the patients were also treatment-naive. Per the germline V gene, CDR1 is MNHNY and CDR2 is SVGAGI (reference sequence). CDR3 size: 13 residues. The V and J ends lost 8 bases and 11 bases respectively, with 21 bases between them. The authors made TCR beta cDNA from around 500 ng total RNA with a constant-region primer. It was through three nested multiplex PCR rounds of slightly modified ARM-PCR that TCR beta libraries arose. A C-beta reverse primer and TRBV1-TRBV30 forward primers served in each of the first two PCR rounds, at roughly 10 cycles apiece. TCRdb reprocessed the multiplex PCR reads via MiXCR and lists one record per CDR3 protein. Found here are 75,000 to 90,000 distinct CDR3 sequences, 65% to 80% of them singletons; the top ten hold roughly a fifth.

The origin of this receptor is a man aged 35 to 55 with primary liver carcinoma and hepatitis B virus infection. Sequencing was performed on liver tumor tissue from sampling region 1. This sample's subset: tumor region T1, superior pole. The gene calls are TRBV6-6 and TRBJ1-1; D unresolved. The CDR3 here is CASGQSMNTKAFF. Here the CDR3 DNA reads TGTGCCAGCGGGCAGAGCATGAACACTAAGGCTTTCTTT.